These 24 T cell receptor beta chains came from one sample sequenced in a study of technical replicates of blood from a few donors. Data came from immunoSEQ multiplex PCR; TCRdb stores just in-frame clones and leaves some out. The sample holds about 93,000 clones, about 95% seen once. The sample consisted of T cells isolated from PBMCs. Receptors were obtained from a human donor in good health.

The rearrangement links TRBV27 to TRBJ2-1; 10 positions agree with TRBD2. Trimming removed 2 bases from V and 7 bases from J; junction bases left unmatched: 11. This CDR3 is 17 amino acids long. The germline CDR1 and CDR2 sequences are MNHEY and SMNVEV (reference sequence). CDR3 loop: CASSLRLVAGGLNEQFF. Written as DNA, the CDR3 is TGTGCCAGCAGTTTACGTCTGGTAGCGGGAGGTTTGAATGAGCAGTTCTTC.

This clone was detected only once. The rearrangement uses TRBV5-1 and TRBJ1-1, with TRBD1 matching over 11 bases. Per the germline V gene, CDR1 is SGHRS and CDR2 is YFSETQ. The CDR3 runs to 16 residues. V lost 4 bases to trimming and J lost 3 bases; unmatched junction nucleotides: 8. The CDR3 sequence: CASSPIPGQGDTEAFF. The CDR3, as DNA: TGCGCCAGCAGCCCCATCCCGGGACAGGGGGACACTGAAGCTTTCTTT.

V gene TRBV6-4 combines with J gene TRBJ1-2; D unresolved. Deletions cut 8 bases from V and 4 bases from J, with 11 bases between. Germline CDR1 and CDR2: MRHNA and SNTAGT. The CDR3 covers 12 residues. The CDR3 spells CASGEGTYGYTF. The DNA for the CDR3 is TGTGCCAGCGGAGAAGGTACCTATGGCTACACCTTC.

The CDR3 region has the DNA TGCGCCAGCAGTCCCGGGACTATAAATGAGCAGTTCTTC. Translated, it gives CASSPGTINEQFF. This sequence joins TRBV10-1 and TRBJ2-1, with 7 bases lining up with TRBD2. The V gene's germline CDR1 is WNHNN and CDR2 SYGVQD (reference sequence). The ends lost 5 bases at V and 7 bases at J; junction bases unmatched: 5. This CDR3 has 13 residues.

The rearrangement joins TRBV5-4 to TRBJ1-3; D is unresolved. The CDR3 has 15 residues. Germline V gives CDR1 SGHNT, CDR2 YYREEE (reference sequence). V dropped 1 base and J dropped 0 bases, with 8 bases sitting between them. CDR3 region: CASSLQANSGNTIYF. The DNA for the CDR3 is TGTGCCAGCAGCTTGCAGGCTAACTCTGGAAACACCATATATTTT.

The rearrangement uses TRBV10-1 and TRBJ2-2, with D possibly TRBD1 on 5 matching bases. V lost 3 bases, J lost 4 bases, and 6 bases lay in between. The CDR3 runs to 13 residues. CDR1 is WNHNN and CDR2 is SYGVQD in the germline V gene (reference sequence). The CDR3 DNA reads TGCGCCAGCAGTGACAGGGTCACCGGGGAGCTGTTTTTT. It is translated as CASSDRVTGELFF.

The gene calls are TRBV29-1 and TRBJ2-5; 10 nucleotides align to TRBD1. This CDR3 is built from 13 residues. J gave up 5 bases and V 6 bases, and 6 bases lay outside the gene matches. Germline V CDR1 and CDR2: SQVTM, ANQGSEA. The CDR3 protein is CSVRDRGFETQYF. The DNA for the CDR3 is TGCAGCGTCCGGGACAGGGGATTCGAGACCCAGTACTTC.

V is TRBV7-9 and J is TRBJ2-3; 8 bases line up with TRBD2. Germline V gene lookup returns CDR1 SEHNR and CDR2 FQNEAQ (reference sequence). The CDR3 contains 16 residues. V shed 4 bases and J 2 bases; nucleotides not matched to a gene: 8. The CDR3 region has the DNA TGTGCCAGCAGCTCCGGGAGGGAGATACCCACAGATACGCAGTATTTT. Protein: CASSSGREIPTDTQYF.

Only one count was recorded for this clone. This chain joins TRBV28 and TRBJ2-5, with 7 nucleotides matching TRBD1. CDR3 length: 13 residues. The junction had 7 bases not matched to a gene; V was cut back by 8 bases and J by 4 bases. Germline CDR1 MDHEN, CDR2 SYDVKM. The CDR3 spells CASGRYRGETQYF. The CDR3, as DNA: TGTGCCAGCGGGCGATACAGGGGAGAGACCCAGTACTTC.

This sequence joins TRBV4-1 and TRBJ2-3; 9 bases agree with TRBD2. Unmatched junction bases numbered 5, after V lost 1 base and J lost 0 bases. Germline V gene sequence: CDR1 MGHRA, CDR2 YSYEKL. The CDR3 extends over 17 amino acids. CDR3 nucleotides: TGCGCCAGCAGCCAAGCCCGACTAGCGGCCAGCACAGATACGCAGTATTTT. It yields the protein CASSQARLAASTDTQYF.

CDR3 DNA sequence: TGTGCCAGCAGCGTCAGGGCTCCTGGGGCCAACGTCCTGACTTTC. It encodes CASSVRAPGANVLTF. The V and J genes are TRBV11-3 and TRBJ2-6; D perhaps matches TRBD1 (5 bases). CDR3 length equals 15 residues. Germline-derived CDR1 and CDR2 are SGHNT and YENEEA. V lost 5 bases to trimming and J lost 2 bases, with 10 bases between them.

The chain carries TRBV6-6 and TRBJ2-1; 7 bases agree with TRBD2. The germline V gene has CDR1 MNHNY and CDR2 SVGAGI (reference sequence). This CDR3 contains 15 residues. V trimming: 8 bases; J trimming: 5 bases; junction bases outside the gene matches: 12. The CDR3 DNA is TGTGCCAGCTTCCCCTCAGCGGGAATGAACAATGAGCAGTTCTTC. As protein: CASFPSAGMNNEQFF.

The gene calls are TRBV5-1 and TRBJ1-4; D unresolved. The CDR3 covers 14 residues. Trimming stripped 9 bases from V and 0 bases from J, with 12 bases between. Germline CDR1 reads SGHRS; CDR2 reads YFSETQ. CDR3 amino acids: CATRTGATNEKLFF. In DNA, the CDR3 is TGCGCCACCAGGACGGGAGCAACTAATGAAAAACTGTTTTTT.

The chain uses TRBV5-1 and TRBJ2-5; TRBD2 is a possible D gene (5 bases). The length of the CDR3 is 11 residues. The V end was cut by 4 bases, the J end by 5 bases, with 6 bases between. CDR1 and CDR2 (germline): SGHRS, YFSETQ. The CDR3 here is CASSRGETQYF. For the CDR3, the DNA is TGCGCCAGCAGCCGAGGGGAGACCCAGTACTTC.

The chain joins TRBV6-5 to TRBJ1-2; 9 bases map to TRBD1. Germline V lookup: CDR1 MNHEY, CDR2 SVGAGI. The CDR3 is made up of 15 amino acids. J lost 4 bases, V lost 0 bases, and 3 bases had no gene match. The CDR3 spells CASSYSTGGGYGYTF. CDR3 nucleotides: TGTGCCAGCAGTTACTCGACAGGGGGAGGCTATGGCTACACCTTC.

The rearrangement uses TRBV10-3 and TRBJ1-1, with D possibly TRBD1 on 5 matching bases. The V gene lost 0 bases and the J gene lost 4 bases, with 15 bases spanning the gap. This CDR3 is 16 amino acids long. CDR1 and CDR2 (germline): ENHRY, SYGVKD. The chain's CDR3 is CAISESTRAGGTEAFF. The CDR3 DNA reads as TGTGCCATCAGTGAGTCGACGAGGGCGGGGGGCACTGAAGCTTTCTTT.

The V call is TRBV2, the J call TRBJ1-5; no definite D call. The germline V gene encodes CDR1 SNHLY and CDR2 FYNNEI. This CDR3 is 15 amino acids long. Trimming took 3 bases from V and 1 from J, leaving 10 bases between them. The CDR3 DNA reads TGTGCCAGCAGTGATTGGAGCCGGAGCAATCAGCCCCAGCATTTT. Protein sequence: CASSDWSRSNQPQHF.

The chain uses TRBV21-1 and TRBJ2-2; TRBD2, the table's D call, lacks a check against the DNA. TRBV21-1 is a documented pseudogene. This CDR3 region has 16 residues. The CDR3 coding sequence is TGTGCCAGCAGCAACGTAGCGGGAGCGAACACCGGGGAGCTGTTTTTT. The encoded protein is CASSNVAGANTGELFF.

The rearrangement uses TRBV27 and TRBJ2-1, with TRBD1 identical over 9 bases. The junction had 3 bases not matched to a gene; V was cut back by 6 bases and J by 6 bases. The CDR3 has 13 residues. Germline V gene sequence: CDR1 MNHEY, CDR2 SMNVEV (reference sequence). The CDR3 sequence: CASRLDRGNEQFF. The CDR3 DNA reads as TGTGCCAGCAGGTTGGACAGGGGCAATGAGCAGTTCTTC.

The genes are TRBV5-4 and TRBJ2-3; the match to TRBD2 covers 9 bases. The ends lost 3 bases at V and 6 bases at J; junction bases unmatched: 5. The CDR3 totals 14 residues. The germline V gene encodes CDR1 SGHNT and CDR2 YYREEE (reference sequence). The CDR3 here is CASSWVAGDDTQYF. The CDR3 nucleotides read TGTGCCAGCAGCTGGGTAGCGGGAGACGATACGCAGTATTTT. Based on the CDR3 plus reference TRBV5-4 and TRBJ2-3, the full variable domain is ETGVTQSPTHLIKTRGQQVTLRCSSQSGHNTVSWYQQALGQGPQFIFQYYREEENGRGNFPPRFSGLQFPNYSSELNVNALELDDSALYLCASSWVAGDDTQYFGPGTRLTVL.

The genes are TRBV29-1 and TRBJ2-4, with 8 bases that match TRBD2. CDR1 is SQVTM, CDR2 ANQGSEA, per germline. With 0 bases clipped from V and 3 bases from J, the junction kept 16 bases outside the gene matches. The CDR3 length is 19 residues. The CDR3 DNA reads TGCAGCGTTGAAGATCCGGGTGCCGAGCGGGGGTTTGGCAAAAACATTCAGTACTTC. It codes for CSVEDPGAERGFGKNIQYF.

The sample holds a few counts of this clone. The V call is TRBV30, the J call TRBJ1-1; no clear D. The CDR3 sequence is 12 residues long. The germline CDR1 and CDR2 sequences are GTSNPN and SVGIG (reference sequence). CDR3 DNA: TGTGTTACGAGAGGCCTCGACGCTGAAGCTTTCTTT. Encoded protein: CVTRGLDAEAFF.

This sequence joins TRBV27 and TRBJ1-1; no clear D gene. This CDR3 has 11 amino acids. The V gene lost 9 bases and the J gene lost 4 bases, with 9 bases spanning the gap. Germline V CDR1 and CDR2: MNHEY, SMNVEV (reference sequence). Written as DNA, the CDR3 is TGTGCCAGTAGTGCGGGCACTGAAGCTTTCTTT. As protein: CASSAGTEAFF.

CDR3 amino acids: CASSISSENTYEQYF. CDR3 bases: TGTGCCAGTAGTATATCCAGCGAGAACACCTACGAGCAGTACTTC. The rearrangement links TRBV19 to TRBJ2-7; D gene ambiguous. The CDR3 extends over 15 amino acids. CDR1 and CDR2 from the germline V gene are LNHDA and SQIVND (reference sequence). The V and J ends lost 2 bases and 2 bases respectively, with 13 bases between them.